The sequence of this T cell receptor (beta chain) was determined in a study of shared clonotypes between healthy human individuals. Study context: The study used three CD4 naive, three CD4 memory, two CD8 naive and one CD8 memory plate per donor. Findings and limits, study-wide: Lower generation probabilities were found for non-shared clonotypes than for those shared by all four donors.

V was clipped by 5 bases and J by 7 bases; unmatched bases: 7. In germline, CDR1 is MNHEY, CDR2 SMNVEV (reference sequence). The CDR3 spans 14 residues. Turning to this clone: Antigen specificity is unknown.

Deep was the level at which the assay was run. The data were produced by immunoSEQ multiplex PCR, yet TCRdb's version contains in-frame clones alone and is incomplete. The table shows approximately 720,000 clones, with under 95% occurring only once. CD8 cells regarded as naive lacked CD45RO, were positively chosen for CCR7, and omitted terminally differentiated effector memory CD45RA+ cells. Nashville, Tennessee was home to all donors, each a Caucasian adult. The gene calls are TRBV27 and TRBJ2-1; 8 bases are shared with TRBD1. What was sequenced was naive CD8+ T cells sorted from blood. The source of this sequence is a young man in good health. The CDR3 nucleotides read TGTGCCAGCAGTCAACGGACAGGGCGGAATGAGCAGTTCTTC. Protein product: CASSQRTGRNEQFF.